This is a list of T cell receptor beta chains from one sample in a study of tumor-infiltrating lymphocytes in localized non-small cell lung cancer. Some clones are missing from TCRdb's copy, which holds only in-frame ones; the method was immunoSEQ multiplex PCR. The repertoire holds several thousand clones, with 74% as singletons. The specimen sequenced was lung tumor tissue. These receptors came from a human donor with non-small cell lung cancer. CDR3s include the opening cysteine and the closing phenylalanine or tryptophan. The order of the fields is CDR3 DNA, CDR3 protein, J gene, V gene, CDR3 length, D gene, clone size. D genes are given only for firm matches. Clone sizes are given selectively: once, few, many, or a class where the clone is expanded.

TGTGCCAGCAGTGAGGGATACGAGCAGTACTTC | CASSEGYEQYF | TRBJ2-7 | TRBV25-1 | 11 | . | .
TGCGCCAGCAGCATGACAGGGTTGGAATCACCCCTCCACTTT | CASSMTGLESPLHF | TRBJ1-6 | TRBV5-1 | 14 | TRBD1 | .
TGTGCCAGCAGCTTTCGATTGGGACAGGGCTACGAGCAGTACTTC | CASSFRLGQGYEQYF | TRBJ2-7 | TRBV11-2 | 15 | TRBD1 | once
TGCGCCACCTCTCCTACCGACAGGCGCTCCTACGAGCAGTACTTC | CATSPTDRRSYEQYF | TRBJ2-7 | TRBV4-1 | 15 | . | .
TGTGCCAGCAGTCCCCTCAAGTCCTATAATTCACCCCTCCACTTT | CASSPLKSYNSPLHF | TRBJ1-6 | TRBV27 | 15 | . | few
TGTGCCAGCAGTCTATTGACGGACAGGGGGACTGAAGCTTTCTTT | CASSLLTDRGTEAFF | TRBJ1-1 | TRBV28 | 15 | TRBD1 | .
TGTGCCAGCAGCCCTGGGTTGAGGACTGAAGCTTTCTTT | CASSPGLRTEAFF | TRBJ1-1 | TRBV7-3 | 13 | . | .
TGTGCCAGCAGCTTATCGGCCTATGGCTACACCTTC | CASSLSAYGYTF | TRBJ1-2 | TRBV7-2 | 12 | . | once
TGTGCCAGCAGCTTGTCCGGGACACCCCAGCATTTT | CASSLSGTPQHF | TRBJ1-5 | TRBV7-9 | 12 | . | few
TGTGCCAGCAGTACGGGCCGAATTCAGCCCCAGCATTTT | CASSTGRIQPQHF | TRBJ1-5 | TRBV28 | 13 | . | .
TGCGCCAGCAGCTCCGACATGCCCAACACCGGGGAGCTGTTTTTT | CASSSDMPNTGELFF | TRBJ2-2 | TRBV5-1 | 15 | . | .
TGTGCCAGCAGCCCAGGGGTCTATGGCTACACCTTC | CASSPGVYGYTF | TRBJ1-2 | TRBV9 | 12 | . | few
TGTGCCAGCAGCCCCGGGACAGGGGATAATCAGCCCCAGCATTTT | CASSPGTGDNQPQHF | TRBJ1-5 | TRBV9 | 15 | TRBD1 | few
TGTGCCAGCAGCGGGGACGGGAACACTGAAGCTTTCTTT | CASSGDGNTEAFF | TRBJ1-1 | TRBV7-3 | 13 | . | few
TGTGCCAGCAGTCTACAGGGGTTGGGTGAAAAACTGTTTTTT | CASSLQGLGEKLFF | TRBJ1-4 | TRBV27 | 14 | TRBD1 | .
TGTGCCAGCAGTGAGTATGGCTCCGGGACGTCGGTTAACACTGAAGCTTTCTTT | CASSEYGSGTSVNTEAFF | TRBJ1-1 | TRBV2 | 18 | . | few
TGCGCCAGCAGCTTTGAGGCACGAGGGTCCGGAAACACCATATATTTT | CASSFEARGSGNTIYF | TRBJ1-3 | TRBV5-1 | 16 | . | .
TGTGCCAGCAGCCCGGGGACGAATTCACCCCTCCACTTT | CASSPGTNSPLHF | TRBJ1-6 | TRBV7-2 | 13 | . | .
TGTGCCAGCAGCCAAGGAAGGCCCTTGAGTTACGAGCAGTACTTC | CASSQGRPLSYEQYF | TRBJ2-7 | TRBV14 | 15 | . | .